This TCR beta chain derives from a study of T cell responses to AZD1222 COVID-19 vaccine. Study-wide points: It should be noted that donors were predominantly white British and more often female, and clonal diversity was possibly underestimated. Mapped onto spike, vaccine-associated CD4 TCRs spanned it and were dominant at 160-218 and 743-854. Seropositive status at baseline applied to only six AZD1222 recipients.

Sequenced by immunoSEQ multiplex PCR; TCRdb stores in-frame clones only, minus some. The profile covers about 81,000 clones, with 90% appearing a single time and about 5% taken by the ten largest. Researchers grouped second doses given at about 4 or about 12 weeks into one pool. About this clone: Its antigen is undetermined.

The receptor's source is an adult who received the AZD1222 COVID-19 vaccine. The sequencing here drew on peripheral blood, taken 28 days after the second AZD1222 dose.

This CDR3 is CASRPQGNTEAFF. The CDR3 nucleotides are TGTGCCAGCAGACCCCAGGGGAACACTGAAGCTTTCTTT. The J gene is TRBJ1-1, the V gene TRBV28; D is perhaps TRBD1 (5 bases). Germline loops: CDR1 MDHEN, CDR2 SYDVKM. Trimming took off 6 bases at V and 1 base at J, with 9 bases between the two ends. This CDR3 contains 13 residues.